This T cell receptor (beta chain) originates from a study of shared clonotypes between healthy human individuals. At the level of the study: For every donor, three CD4 naive, three CD4 memory, two CD8 naive and one CD8 memory plates were used.

The CDR3 has 14 residues. CDR1 LGHNT and CDR2 FRNRAP come from the germline V gene. V was trimmed by 3 bases and J by 4 bases, leaving 12 bases between them. Study results and caveats: Compared with clonotypes that all four donors shared, non-shared clonotypes had lower generation probabilities.

The study separated CD4+ cells into CD45RA+ naive and CD45RA-negative memory subsets. Notes on this clone: Its specificity is unknown.

Profiling relied on immunoSEQ multiplex PCR, and the TCRdb table lists in-frame clones only, not all of them. The data show about 980,000 clones, with over 75% seen just once and approximately 1.5% held by the top ten. This clonotype was obtained from a man between 18 and 35 years old in good health. The chain has TRBV12-5 and TRBJ1-1; no reliable D call. The specimen sequenced was memory CD4+ T cells sorted from blood. Subset denoted: CD45RA-negative fraction. The CDR3 nucleotides read TGTGCTAGTGGTTTATCTATGGATTCCACTGAAGCTTTCTTT. Translated: CASGLSMDSTEAFF.